This TCR beta chain comes out of a study of Graves' ophthalmopathy and Graves' hyperthyroidism. As for the study in general: Researchers classed hyperthyroidism as stable given no ophthalmopathy within 18 months of follow-up. Study-level points and caveats: Appearing in blood as well were most expanded thyroid clonotypes above 0.001 frequency.

Germline CDR1 SGHVS, CDR2 FQNEAQ. The CDR3 spans 14 residues. With 1 base removed from V and 1 base from J, the gap between germline ends came to 8 bases. Ten or more counts support this clonotype. Its antigen is not known. Amplification targeted the TCR beta CDR3 regions, with RNA transcripts as the source material. First-round RT-PCR with HTBI primers preceded a second-round multiplex PCR. TCRdb ran MiXCR on the multiplex PCR reads and lists one entry per CDR3 protein. The data contain 500,000 to 700,000 distinct CDR3 sequences, under 45% of them seen just once; the ten biggest clones take up around 4.6%.

Sequencing input: peripheral blood or thyroid tissue (not recorded which). V is TRBV7-8 and J is TRBJ2-7; no reliable D call. The receptor comes from an adult man with Graves' hyperthyroidism. CDR3 nucleotide sequence: TGTGCCAGCAGCTTAGTGGCCCAGTCCTACGAGCAGTACTTC. Residues: CASSLVAQSYEQYF.